This T cell receptor beta chain emerged from a study of Graves' ophthalmopathy and Graves' hyperthyroidism. Amplifying from RNA transcripts, the study obtained TCR beta CDR3 regions. HTBI primers primed a first-round RT-PCR, and a second-round multiplex PCR followed. Using its own MiXCR run on the multiplex PCR reads, TCRdb lists one record per CDR3 protein. This table holds about 400,000 distinct CDR3 sequences, around a fifth found once. This clonotype was detected only a few times. J was trimmed by 3 bases and V by 6 bases; bases with no gene match: 7. This CDR3 has 14 residues. Sample: peripheral blood. The chain joins TRBV12-3 or TRBV12-4 to TRBJ2-7; 8 bases map to TRBD2. This clonotype was obtained from a woman between 18 and 29 years old with stable Graves' hyperthyroidism. The CDR3 region has the DNA TGTGCCAGCAGACAAACCGGGACTAGCTACGAGCAGTACTTC. Translation: CASRQTGTSYEQYF.